The present T cell receptor beta chain was sequenced within a study of CD8+CD57+ T cells in acquired aplastic anemia. Findings and caveats of the study: Fewer than 30 shared CD8+ CDR3s appeared highly expressed within patients' immunodominant clones.

In the case of this clonotype: Its antigen is unidentified. Being one base from a much bigger clone, this may be a read error.

By flow cytometry, patients selected for sequencing had shown an expansion of CD8+CD57+ cells. Patients had not yet gotten any therapy when their blood was taken for sampling. The template used for profiling TCR beta VDJ and CDR3 was genomic DNA. TCRdb used MiXCR to reprocess the reads, holding one entry per CDR3 protein. Altogether around 200,000 distinct CDR3 sequences are present, almost 50% being singletons, with the ten largest covering 10% to 15%. Material for sequencing was sorted CD4+, CD8+, or CD8+CD57+ T cells (not recorded which) from PBMCs. The source of this sequence is a human donor with aplastic anemia.

CDR3 coding DNA: TGTGCCAGCAGCTTTGCGGGCGACGGAGACACCATATATTTT. It codes for CASSFAGDGDTIYF. V gene TRBV5-4 combines with J gene TRBJ1-3; D not resolved. The CDR3 has 14 residues. V lost 2 bases and J lost 8, with 14 bases in between. Germline V gene data show CDR1 as SGHNT and CDR2 as YYREEE (reference sequence).